This T cell receptor beta chain was identified during a study of T cells in pancreatic ductal adenocarcinoma. Study-wide results and limits: Tumor and blood clonality did not differ significantly, about 0.12 versus 0.079. Results skew toward the minority of patients with early-stage disease. Comparisons of tumor and blood clonality may show falsely lower tumor diversity.

No neoadjuvant therapy was given to the selected pancreatic ductal adenocarcinoma patients before their surgery. Assay used: immunoSEQ multiplex PCR; TCRdb lists only in-frame clones, some missing. This table has about 98,000 clones, nearly 95% appearing once. The ends were cut back, 5 bases at V and 4 bases at J, with 18 bases in the middle. Germline CDR1 is KGHSH and CDR2 is LQKENI. This CDR3 has 16 residues. About this clone itself: Its antigen is unknown.

Sequenced material: PBMCs. This clonotype was sampled from a human donor with pancreatic ductal adenocarcinoma. This chain links TRBV18 with TRBJ1-5, with D perhaps matching TRBD1 (5 bases). The CDR3 sequence is CASSGSGGVRNQPQHF. CDR3 nucleotides: TGTGCCAGCTCAGGTTCGGGAGGGGTCCGAAATCAGCCCCAGCATTTT.